This T cell receptor beta chain was captured in a study of OX40 agonist ivuxolimab in advanced cancers. Study at large: With ivuxolimab, an agonistic anti-OX40 (CD134) antibody, patients were treated. Patients enrolled in dose escalation were diagnosed with hepatocellular carcinoma, melanoma, renal cell or head and neck cancer.

Some clones are missing from TCRdb's copy, which holds only in-frame ones; the method was immunoSEQ multiplex PCR. The sample has 80,000 or so clones, approximately 80% seen once. CDR1 and CDR2 from the germline V gene are SQVTM and ANQGSEA. After removal of 5 bases from V and 7 bases from J, the junction contained 8 bases not matched to a gene. CDR3 length equals 13 residues. This specimen was CD4+ or CD8+ T cells sorted from blood, taken in a trial of the OX40 agonist ivuxolimab. The chain has TRBV29-1 and TRBJ2-7, with 10 positions matching TRBD1. This receptor was identified in an adult with an advanced solid tumor such as melanoma, head and neck, liver or kidney cancer. CDR3 amino acids: CSVTTGGAREQYF. The CDR3, as DNA: TGCAGCGTTACGACAGGGGGCGCGAGAGAGCAGTACTTC.